This TCR beta chain was identified in a study of control samples from healthy donors and cancer patients. Repertoires were generated with immunoSEQ multiplex PCR, while TCRdb's copy carries only in-frame clones and drops some. Of 100,000 to 150,000 clones listed, just under 95% were seen once; the top ten hold approximately 6%. V lost 1 base, J lost 2 bases, and 8 bases lay in between. CDR1 and CDR2 (germline): LGHDT, YNNKEL (reference sequence). This CDR3 is built from 15 residues. The chain has TRBV3-1 (or the pseudogene TRBV3-2) and TRBJ2-2, with D perhaps matching TRBD2 (6 bases). This clonotype originated in a man aged 18 to 30 in good health. Sequencing was carried out using blood. The CDR3 is CASSQAGDNTGELFF. The CDR3 bases are TGTGCCAGCAGCCAAGCGGGGGACAACACCGGGGAGCTGTTTTTT.